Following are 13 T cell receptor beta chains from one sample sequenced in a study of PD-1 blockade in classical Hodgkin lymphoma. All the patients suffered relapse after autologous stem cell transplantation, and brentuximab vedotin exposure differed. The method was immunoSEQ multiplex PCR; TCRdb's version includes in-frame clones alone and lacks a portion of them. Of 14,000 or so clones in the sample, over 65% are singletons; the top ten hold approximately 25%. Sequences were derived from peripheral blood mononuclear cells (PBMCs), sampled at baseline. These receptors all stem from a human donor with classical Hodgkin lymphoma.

The chain's CDR3 is CASSVGQGIDGYTF. DNA of the CDR3: TGTGCCAGCAGCGTCGGACAGGGGATCGATGGCTACACCTTC. The rearrangement uses TRBV9 and TRBJ1-2, with 9 bases matching TRBD1. The V gene's germline CDR1 is SGDLS and CDR2 YYNGEE. V shed 2 bases, J shed 6 bases, and the junction held 5 bases outside the gene matches. This CDR3 is 14 amino acids long.

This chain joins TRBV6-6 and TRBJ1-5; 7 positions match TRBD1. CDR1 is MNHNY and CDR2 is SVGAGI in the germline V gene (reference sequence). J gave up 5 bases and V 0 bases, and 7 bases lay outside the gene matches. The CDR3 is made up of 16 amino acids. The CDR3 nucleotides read TGTGCCAGCAGTTACTCCGGTCGGGACAGACATCAGCCCCAGCATTTT. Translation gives CASSYSGRDRHQPQHF.

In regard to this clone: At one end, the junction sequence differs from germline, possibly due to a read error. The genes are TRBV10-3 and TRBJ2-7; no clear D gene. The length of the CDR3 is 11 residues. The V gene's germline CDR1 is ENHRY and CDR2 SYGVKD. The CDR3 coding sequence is TGTGCCATCAGTGAGCCTCCTTGGCAGGACTTC. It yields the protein CAISEPPWQDF.

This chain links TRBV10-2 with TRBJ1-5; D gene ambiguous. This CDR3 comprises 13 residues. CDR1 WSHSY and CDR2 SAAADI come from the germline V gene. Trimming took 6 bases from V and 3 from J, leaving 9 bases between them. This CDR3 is CASSRQINQPQHF. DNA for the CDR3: TGCGCCAGCAGCCGACAAATCAATCAGCCCCAGCATTTT.

The DNA for the CDR3 is TGTGCCAGCAGTGGACCGGGTCTCATGCGGCAGTATTTT. Its translation is CASSGPGLMRQYF. The rearrangement uses TRBV6-1 and TRBJ2-3; D gene unclear. V was cut by 4 bases and J by 11 bases, with 16 bases left in between. From germline, CDR1 is MNHNS and CDR2 SASEGT. The length of the CDR3 is 13 residues.

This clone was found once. In DNA, the CDR3 is TGCGCCAGCAGCCGCCCGGAGCCCGGGAGCACAGATACGCAGTATTTT. Protein: CASSRPEPGSTDTQYF. The rearrangement links TRBV5-1 to TRBJ2-3; D not resolved. The CDR3 contains 16 residues. V was trimmed by 4 bases and J by 0 bases, leaving 15 bases between them. The germline V gene encodes CDR1 SGHRS and CDR2 YFSETQ.

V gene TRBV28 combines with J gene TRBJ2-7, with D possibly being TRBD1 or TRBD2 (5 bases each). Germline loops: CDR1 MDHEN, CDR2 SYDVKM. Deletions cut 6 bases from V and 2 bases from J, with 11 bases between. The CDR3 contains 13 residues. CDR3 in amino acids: CASRSGATYEQYF. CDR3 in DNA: TGTGCCAGCAGATCCGGGGCAACCTACGAGCAGTACTTC.

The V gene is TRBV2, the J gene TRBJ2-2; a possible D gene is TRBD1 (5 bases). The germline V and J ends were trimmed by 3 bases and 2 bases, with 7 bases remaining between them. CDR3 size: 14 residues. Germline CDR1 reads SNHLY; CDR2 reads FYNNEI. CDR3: CASSDRVNTGELFF. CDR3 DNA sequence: TGTGCCAGCAGTGACAGGGTTAACACCGGGGAGCTGTTTTTT. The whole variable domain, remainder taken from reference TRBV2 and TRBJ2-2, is EPEVTQTPSHQVTQMGQEVILRCVPISNHLYFYWYRQILGQKVEFLVSFYNNEISEKSEIFDDQFSVERPDGSNFTLKIRSTKLEDSAMYFCASSDRVNTGELFFGEGSRLTVL.

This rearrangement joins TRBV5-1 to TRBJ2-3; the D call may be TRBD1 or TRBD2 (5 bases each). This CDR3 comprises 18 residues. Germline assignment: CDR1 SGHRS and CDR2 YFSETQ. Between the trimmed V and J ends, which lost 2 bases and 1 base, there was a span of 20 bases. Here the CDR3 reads CASSFNGAAKGGTDTQYF. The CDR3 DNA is TGCGCCAGCAGCTTCAACGGGGCGGCCAAAGGGGGCACAGATACGCAGTATTTT.

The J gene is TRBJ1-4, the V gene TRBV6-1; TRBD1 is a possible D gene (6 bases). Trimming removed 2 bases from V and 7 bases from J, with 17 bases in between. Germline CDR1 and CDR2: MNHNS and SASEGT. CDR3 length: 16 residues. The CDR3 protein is CASSEMTGRGGEKLFF. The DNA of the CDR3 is TGTGCCAGCAGTGAAATGACCGGCAGGGGCGGTGAAAAACTGTTTTTT.

The CDR3 sequence: CASSRVVGTDTQYF. CDR3 nucleotide sequence: TGCGCCAGCAGCAGGGTTGTTGGCACAGATACGCAGTATTTT. The chain is built from TRBV5-1 and TRBJ2-3; no reliable D call. V shed 4 bases and J shed 1 base, with 10 bases lying between them. CDR3 length equals 14 residues. Germline V CDR1 and CDR2: SGHRS, YFSETQ. The full variable domain, its missing parts supplied by reference TRBV5-1 and TRBJ2-3, is KAGVTQTPRYLIKTRGQQVTLSCSPISGHRSVSWYQQTPGQGLQFLFEYFSETQRNKGNFPGRFSGRQFSNSRSEMNVSTLELGDSALYLCASSRVVGTDTQYFGPGTRLTVL.

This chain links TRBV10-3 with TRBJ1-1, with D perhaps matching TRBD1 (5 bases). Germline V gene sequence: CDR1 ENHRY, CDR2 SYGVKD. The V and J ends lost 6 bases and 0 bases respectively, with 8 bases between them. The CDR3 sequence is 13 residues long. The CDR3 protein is CAIRRQMNTEAFF. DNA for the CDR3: TGTGCCATCAGGAGACAGATGAACACTGAAGCTTTCTTT.

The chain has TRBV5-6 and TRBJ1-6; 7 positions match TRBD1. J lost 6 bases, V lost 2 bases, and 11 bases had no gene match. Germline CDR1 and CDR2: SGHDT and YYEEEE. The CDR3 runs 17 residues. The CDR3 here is CASSLLVDRVSNSPLHF. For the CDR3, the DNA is TGTGCCAGCAGCTTACTAGTCGACAGGGTATCTAATTCACCCCTCCACTTT.